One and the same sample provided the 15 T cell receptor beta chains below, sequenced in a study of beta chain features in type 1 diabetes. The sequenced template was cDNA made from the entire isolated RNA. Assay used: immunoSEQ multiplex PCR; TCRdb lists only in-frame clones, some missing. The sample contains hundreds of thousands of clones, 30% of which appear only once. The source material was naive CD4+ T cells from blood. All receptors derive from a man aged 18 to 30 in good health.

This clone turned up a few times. CDR3 in amino acids: CAWSGDGQGYQPQHF. CDR3 DNA sequence: TGTGCCTGGAGCGGCGATGGACAGGGTTATCAGCCCCAGCATTTT. The V gene is TRBV30, the J gene TRBJ1-5; 8 bases align to TRBD1. Germline V lookup: CDR1 GTSNPN, CDR2 SVGIG (reference sequence). V lost 3 bases and J lost 5; bases outside the gene matches: 9. The CDR3 runs 15 residues.

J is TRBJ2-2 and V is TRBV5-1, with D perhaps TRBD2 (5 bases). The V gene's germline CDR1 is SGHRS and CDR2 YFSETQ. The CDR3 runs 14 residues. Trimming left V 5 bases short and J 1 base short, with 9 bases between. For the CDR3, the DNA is TGCGCCAGCAGAGTAGGAGGGAACACCGGGGAGCTGTTTTTT. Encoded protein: CASRVGGNTGELFF.

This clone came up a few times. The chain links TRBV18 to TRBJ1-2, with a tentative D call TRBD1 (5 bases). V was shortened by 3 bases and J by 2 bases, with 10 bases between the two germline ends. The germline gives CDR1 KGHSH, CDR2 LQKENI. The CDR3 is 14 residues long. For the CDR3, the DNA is TGTGCCAGCTCACCCCAAGGACAAAACTATGGCTACACCTTC. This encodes CASSPQGQNYGYTF. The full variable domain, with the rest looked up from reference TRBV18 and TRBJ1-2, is NAGVMQNPRHLVRRRGQEARLRCSPMKGHSHVYWYRQLPEEGLKFMVYLQKENIIDESGMPKERFSAEFPKEGPSILRIQQVVRGDSAAYFCASSPQGQNYGYTFGSGTRLTVV.

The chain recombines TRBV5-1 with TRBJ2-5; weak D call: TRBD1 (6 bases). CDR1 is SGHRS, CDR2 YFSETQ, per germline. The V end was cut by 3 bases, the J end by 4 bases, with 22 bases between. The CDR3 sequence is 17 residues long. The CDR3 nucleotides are TGCGCCAGCAGCTACGAGGGAAAGGGCCGGACAGTAGAGACCCAGTACTTC. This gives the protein CASSYEGKGRTVETQYF.

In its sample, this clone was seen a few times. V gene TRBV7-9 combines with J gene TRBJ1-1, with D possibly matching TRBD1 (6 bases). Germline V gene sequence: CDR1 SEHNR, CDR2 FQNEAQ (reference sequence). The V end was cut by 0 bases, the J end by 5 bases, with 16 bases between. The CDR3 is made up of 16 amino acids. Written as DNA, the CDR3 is TGTGCCAGCAGCTTAGCGCTTGGCAGGGGAAATACTGAAGCTTTCTTT. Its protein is CASSLALGRGNTEAFF.

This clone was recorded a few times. CDR3: CATSRSEGGKSYNEQFF. As DNA, the CDR3 is TGTGCCACCAGCCGGAGCGAGGGGGGGAAGTCCTACAATGAGCAGTTCTTC. The chain carries TRBV15 and TRBJ2-1; maybe TRBD2 (7 bases). Germline CDR1 reads LNHNV; CDR2 reads YYDKDF (reference sequence). V gave up 5 bases and J gave up 1 base, with 18 bases separating them. CDR3 size: 17 residues.

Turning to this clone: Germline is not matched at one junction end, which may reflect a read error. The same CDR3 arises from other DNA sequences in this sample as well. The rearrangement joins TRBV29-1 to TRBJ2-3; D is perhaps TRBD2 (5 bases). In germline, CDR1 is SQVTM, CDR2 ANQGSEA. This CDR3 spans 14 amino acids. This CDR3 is CSVRRLASTDTQYF. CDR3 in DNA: TGCAGCGTACGGAGGCTCGCTAGCACAGATACACAGTATTTT.

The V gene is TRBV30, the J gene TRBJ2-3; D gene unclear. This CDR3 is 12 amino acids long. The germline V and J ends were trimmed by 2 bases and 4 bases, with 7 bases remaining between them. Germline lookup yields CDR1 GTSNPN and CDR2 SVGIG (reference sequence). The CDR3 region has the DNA TGTGCCTGGAGTTCAATCGCAGATACGCAGTATTTT. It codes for CAWSSIADTQYF. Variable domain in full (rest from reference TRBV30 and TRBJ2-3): SQTIHQWPATLVQPVGSPLSLECTVEGTSNPNLYWYRQAAGRGLQLLFYSVGIGQISSEVPQNLSASRPQDRQFILSSKKLLLSDSGFYLCAWSSIADTQYFGPGTRLTVL.

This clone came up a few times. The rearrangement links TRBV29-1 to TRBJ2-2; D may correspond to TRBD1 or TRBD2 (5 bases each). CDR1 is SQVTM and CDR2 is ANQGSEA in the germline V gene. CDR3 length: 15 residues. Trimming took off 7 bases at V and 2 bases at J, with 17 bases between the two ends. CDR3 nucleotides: TGCAGCGCTCGTCCCGGGACGGGTAACACCGGGGAGCTGTTTTTT. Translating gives CSARPGTGNTGELFF.

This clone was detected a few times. The CDR3 loop is CASRSGTLGEKLFF. DNA for the CDR3: TGTGCCAGCAGGTCCGGGACCCTGGGGGAAAAACTGTTTTTT. The chain employs TRBV28 and TRBJ1-4; possible D gene TRBD1, 5 bases. Trimming shortened V by 6 bases and J by 8 bases, and 16 bases separated the two germline ends. This CDR3 contains 14 residues. CDR1 MDHEN and CDR2 SYDVKM come from the germline V gene.

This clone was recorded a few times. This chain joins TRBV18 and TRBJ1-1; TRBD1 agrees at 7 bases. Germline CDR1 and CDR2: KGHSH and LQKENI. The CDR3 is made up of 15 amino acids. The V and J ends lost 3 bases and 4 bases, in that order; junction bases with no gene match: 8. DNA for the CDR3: TGTGCCAGCTCACCTGACAGGGTGTTCGGCACTGAAGCTTTCTTT. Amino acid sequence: CASSPDRVFGTEAFF.

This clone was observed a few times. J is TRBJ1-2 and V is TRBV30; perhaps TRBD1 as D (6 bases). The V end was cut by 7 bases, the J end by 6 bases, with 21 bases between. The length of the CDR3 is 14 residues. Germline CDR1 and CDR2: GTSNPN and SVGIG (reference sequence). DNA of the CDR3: TGTGCCTCCGCCCGACAGGCTTCCAGGAATGGCTACACCTTC. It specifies CASARQASRNGYTF.

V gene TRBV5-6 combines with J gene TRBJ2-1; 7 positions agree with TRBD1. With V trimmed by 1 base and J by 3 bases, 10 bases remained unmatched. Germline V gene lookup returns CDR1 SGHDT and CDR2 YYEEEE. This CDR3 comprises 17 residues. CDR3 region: CASSLRDRRNFYNEQFF. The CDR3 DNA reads TGTGCCAGCAGCTTGCGGGACAGAAGAAATTTCTACAATGAGCAGTTCTTC.

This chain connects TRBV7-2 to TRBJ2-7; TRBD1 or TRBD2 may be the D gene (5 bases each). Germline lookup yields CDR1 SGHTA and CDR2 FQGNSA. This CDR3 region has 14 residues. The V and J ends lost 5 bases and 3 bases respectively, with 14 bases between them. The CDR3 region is CASSPPRGIYEQYF. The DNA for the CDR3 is TGTGCCAGCAGCCCCCCGAGGGGAATCTACGAGCAGTACTTC.

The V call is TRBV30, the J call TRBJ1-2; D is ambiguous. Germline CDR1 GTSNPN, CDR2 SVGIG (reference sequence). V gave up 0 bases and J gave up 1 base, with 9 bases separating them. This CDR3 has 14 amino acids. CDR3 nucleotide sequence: TGTGCCTGGAGTGTACTAGGTAGTAACTATGGCTACACCTTC. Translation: CAWSVLGSNYGYTF.